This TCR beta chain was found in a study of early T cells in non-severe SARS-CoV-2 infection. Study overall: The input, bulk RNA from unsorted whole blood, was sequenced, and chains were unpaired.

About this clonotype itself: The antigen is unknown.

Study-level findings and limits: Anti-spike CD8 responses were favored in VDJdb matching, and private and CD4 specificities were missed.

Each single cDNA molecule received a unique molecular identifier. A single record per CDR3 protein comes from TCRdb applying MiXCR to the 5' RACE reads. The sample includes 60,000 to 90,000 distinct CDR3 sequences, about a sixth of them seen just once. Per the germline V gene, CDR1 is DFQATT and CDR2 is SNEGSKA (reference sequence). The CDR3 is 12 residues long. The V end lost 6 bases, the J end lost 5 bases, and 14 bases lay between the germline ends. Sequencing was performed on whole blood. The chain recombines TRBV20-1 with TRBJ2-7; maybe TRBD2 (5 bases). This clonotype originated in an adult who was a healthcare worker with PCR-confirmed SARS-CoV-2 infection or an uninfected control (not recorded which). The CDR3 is CSAPPGIDEQYF. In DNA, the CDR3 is TGCAGTGCGCCGCCGGGGATCGACGAGCAGTACTTC.